A single sample gave rise to the 30 T cell receptor beta chains below, sequenced in a study of CD8 T cells in ankylosing spondylitis. MiXCR was run by TCRdb on the 5' RACE reads, yielding one entry per CDR3 protein. The sample records 250,000 or so distinct CDR3 sequences, more than 9% being singletons. Material: blood, either unsorted or a sorted T cell fraction (not recorded which). Receptors originate from a male donor with ankylosing spondylitis or in good health (not recorded which).

This clonotype was seen a single time. One junction end disagrees with the germline gene, perhaps due to a read error. The genes are TRBV4-2 and TRBJ1-4; maybe TRBD1 (6 bases). This CDR3 has 13 amino acids. Germline V CDR1 and CDR2: LGHNA, YNFKEQ. The CDR3 region is CASSQRAGTKAVF. The CDR3 region has the DNA TGTGCCAGCAGCCAGAGGGCCGGGACAAAGGCTGTTTTT.

This clonotype was counted many times. This rearrangement joins TRBV12-3 or TRBV12-4 to TRBJ1-2; TRBD1 is a possible D gene (5 bases). V was cut by 6 bases and J by 4 bases, with 12 bases left in between. CDR3 length equals 13 residues. The CDR3 is CASSDGTAYGYTF. The DNA for the CDR3 is TGTGCCAGCAGCGACGGGACGGCCTATGGCTACACCTTC.

The table lists this clonotype with many counts. This chain links TRBV20-1 with TRBJ2-4, with D possibly matching TRBD1 (5 bases). Trimming took off 0 bases at V and 5 bases at J, with 11 bases between the two ends. This CDR3 spans 14 amino acids. The germline V gene encodes CDR1 DFQATT and CDR2 SNEGSKA (reference sequence). Here the CDR3 reads CSARDPTGQNIQYF. DNA of the CDR3: TGCAGTGCTAGAGATCCCACAGGACAAAACATTCAGTACTTC.

This chain connects TRBV5-4 to TRBJ2-6; 8 nucleotides agree with TRBD1. CDR1 SGHNT and CDR2 YYREEE come from the germline V gene (reference sequence). The ends lost 5 bases at V and 2 bases at J; junction bases unmatched: 9. There are 17 residues in the CDR3. CDR3 amino acids: CASSHGIQGAGANVLTF. CDR3 sequence (DNA): TGTGCCAGCAGTCATGGGATACAGGGGGCTGGGGCCAACGTCCTGACTTTC. Full variable domain (missing parts from reference TRBV5-4 and TRBJ2-6): ETGVTQSPTHLIKTRGQQVTLRCSSQSGHNTVSWYQQALGQGPQFIFQYYREEENGRGNFPPRFSGLQFPNYSSELNVNALELDDSALYLCASSHGIQGAGANVLTFGAGSRLTVL.

The V and J genes are TRBV14 and TRBJ2-5; D is possibly TRBD1 (6 bases). From germline, CDR1 is SGHDN and CDR2 FVKESK. V was trimmed by 2 bases and J by 5 bases, leaving 18 bases between them. CDR3 length equals 16 residues. The CDR3 DNA sequence: TGTGCCAGCAGCCAACTACAAACAGGGCTCGGGGAGACCCAGTACTTC. Encoded protein: CASSQLQTGLGETQYF.

There are a few counts of this clonotype. The chain couples TRBV12-3 or TRBV12-4 to TRBJ1-2, with 7 bases identical to TRBD1. The junction had 6 bases not matched to a gene; V was cut back by 1 base and J by 7 bases. There are 14 residues in the CDR3. CDR3 DNA sequence: TGTGCCAGCAGTTTAGTCACAGGGGTGGGTGGCTACACCTTC. This codes for CASSLVTGVGGYTF.

This rearrangement joins TRBV5-5 to TRBJ2-3; 7 nucleotides agree with TRBD1. CDR1 and CDR2 (germline): SGHKS, YYEKEE (reference sequence). The CDR3 runs 15 residues. V gave up 4 bases and J gave up 4 bases; unmatched junction bases: 9. For the CDR3, the DNA is TGTGCCAGCAGCCGTGGTTGGCAGGGGGCAGATACGCAGTATTTT. Protein sequence: CASSRGWQGADTQYF.

This clonotype was seen many times. J is TRBJ2-3 and V is TRBV6-6, with D perhaps given as TRBD1 or TRBD2 (5 bases each). The length of the CDR3 is 13 residues. V gave up 5 bases and J gave up 4 bases, with 10 bases separating them. The germline CDR1 and CDR2 sequences are MNHNY and SVGAGI (reference sequence). The CDR3 sequence is CASSKLGADTQYF. The CDR3 DNA reads as TGTGCCAGCAGTAAACTAGGGGCAGATACGCAGTATTTT.

This clonotype was observed many times. The chain carries TRBV19 and TRBJ2-2, with D perhaps TRBD1 or TRBD2 (6 bases each). Germline loops: CDR1 LNHDA, CDR2 SQIVND (reference sequence). The CDR3 runs 17 residues. Trimming pared 2 bases from V and 4 bases from J, leaving 17 bases between. The CDR3 loop reads CASSIFSGAGITGELFF. The CDR3 DNA reads as TGTGCCAGTAGTATATTTTCGGGGGCCGGCATCACCGGGGAGCTGTTTTTT.

The table lists this clonotype with many counts. CDR3 region: CASSTTPDSPYEQYF. Here the CDR3 DNA reads TGTGCCAGCAGTACCACTCCGGACAGCCCCTACGAGCAGTACTTC. The chain is built from TRBV27 and TRBJ2-7, with D tentatively TRBD1 (6 bases). Trimming took 5 bases from V and 2 from J, leaving 16 bases between them. This CDR3 has 15 residues. CDR1 is MNHEY and CDR2 is SMNVEV in the germline V gene (reference sequence).

The sample holds one count of this clonotype. This rearrangement joins TRBV20-1 to TRBJ1-1, with D unresolved. Germline CDR1 and CDR2: DFQATT and SNEGSKA (reference sequence). CDR3 length: 12 residues. V was shortened by 3 bases and J by 4 bases, with 9 bases between the two germline ends. The CDR3 DNA reads TGCAGTGCTAGCCCCACGGCCACTGAAGCTTTCTTT. This encodes CSASPTATEAFF.

The CDR3 spells CASSGPGQTSGSLTDTQYF. As DNA, the CDR3 is TGCGCCAGCAGCGGGCCGGGACAGACTAGCGGGAGCCTCACAGATACGCAGTATTTT. The chain is built from TRBV5-1 and TRBJ2-3; 12 bases line up with TRBD2. Germline loops: CDR1 SGHRS, CDR2 YFSETQ. J gave up 2 bases and V 4 bases, and 14 bases lay outside the gene matches. The CDR3 is 19 amino acids. The full variable domain, its missing parts supplied by reference TRBV5-1 and TRBJ2-3, is KAGVTQTPRYLIKTRGQQVTLSCSPISGHRSVSWYQQTPGQGLQFLFEYFSETQRNKGNFPGRFSGRQFSNSRSEMNVSTLELGDSALYLCASSGPGQTSGSLTDTQYFGPGTRLTVL.

At least ten counts were recorded for this clonotype. The V and J genes are TRBV28 and TRBJ2-4; the match to TRBD1 covers 9 bases. With V trimmed by 3 bases and J by 1 base, 7 bases remained unmatched. Germline assignment: CDR1 MDHEN and CDR2 SYDVKM. The CDR3 is 17 residues long. CDR3: CASSFIWTGVAKNIQYF. CDR3 nucleotides: TGTGCCAGCAGTTTCATCTGGACAGGGGTCGCCAAAAACATTCAGTACTTC.

This rearrangement joins TRBV7-9 to TRBJ2-3, with 7 bases fitting TRBD2. In germline, CDR1 is SEHNR, CDR2 FQNEAQ (reference sequence). The CDR3 is 16 amino acids. V lost 5 bases to trimming and J lost 1 base; unmatched junction nucleotides: 9. This CDR3 is CASSQIAGWGTDTQYF. The DNA for the CDR3 is TGTGCCAGCAGCCAAATAGCGGGCTGGGGCACAGATACGCAGTATTTT.

This clonotype was seen many times. The genes are TRBV10-3 and TRBJ1-1; TRBD1 is a possible D gene (6 bases). Germline CDR1 is ENHRY and CDR2 is SYGVKD. The CDR3 runs 12 residues. Written as DNA, the CDR3 is TGTGCGACGGGGGGGGCAAACACTGAAGCTTTCTTT. Residues: CATGGANTEAFF.

The gene calls are TRBV30 and TRBJ2-7, with D uncertain. Germline V gene data show CDR1 as GTSNPN and CDR2 as SVGIG (reference sequence). The V end lost 3 bases, the J end lost 2 bases, and 14 bases lay between the germline ends. This CDR3 is 14 amino acids long. CDR3: CAWRRRLAAYEQYF. For the CDR3, the DNA is TGTGCCTGGAGGAGACGGCTGGCGGCCTACGAGCAGTACTTC.

This clonotype was seen at least ten times. Written as DNA, the CDR3 is TGCAGTGCTAGAGATCGAGGCGGGAGGAACACCGGGGAGCTGTTTTTT. This gives the protein CSARDRGGRNTGELFF. The V call is TRBV20-1, the J call TRBJ2-2; 7 bases align to TRBD2. Looked up from germline, CDR1 is DFQATT and CDR2 is SNEGSKA (reference sequence). The junction had 5 bases not matched to a gene; V was cut back by 0 bases and J by 1 base. The CDR3 has 16 amino acids.

This clonotype appeared many times. The CDR3 DNA sequence: TGCGCCAGCAGCAATCAGCCCCAGCATTTT. It codes for CASSNQPQHF. This chain connects TRBV5-1 to TRBJ1-5; D is unresolved. CDR3 length: 10 residues. Trimming removed 4 bases at V and 4 bases at J, with 0 bases between. Germline values: CDR1 SGHRS, CDR2 YFSETQ.

This clonotype was counted at least ten times. The genes are TRBV5-1 and TRBJ2-3, with TRBD2 matching over 10 bases. The CDR3 spans 16 residues. Germline CDR1 and CDR2: SGHRS and YFSETQ. The V gene end was trimmed by 1 base and the J gene end by 3 bases; junction bases not matched to a gene: 5. CDR3 sequence: CASSLLLAGSTDTQYF. CDR3 bases: TGCGCCAGCAGCTTGTTACTAGCGGGGTCAACAGATACGCAGTATTTT.

Of note for this clonotype: This may be a read error: a much more frequent sequence differs by one nucleotide. The rearrangement links TRBV21-1 to TRBJ1-6; TRBD1, the table's D call, was not compared with the DNA. TRBV21-1 corresponds to a pseudogene. The CDR3 sequence is 18 residues long. The CDR3 DNA reads as TGTGCCGGCAATTGTGGACAGGGCGGCAATGAAGAAAATTCACCCCTCCACTTT. It codes for CAGNCGQGGNEENSPLHF.

This clonotype was detected ten times or more. V usage is TRBV7-9 and J usage is TRBJ2-1, with unresolved D. CDR3 length: 15 amino acids. Trimming stripped 1 base from V and 0 bases from J, with 7 bases between. Germline V gene sequence: CDR1 SEHNR, CDR2 FQNEAQ (reference sequence). This CDR3 reads CASSLGWTSYNEQFF. The CDR3 DNA follows: TGTGCCAGCAGCTTAGGGTGGACCTCCTACAATGAGCAGTTCTTC.

This clonotype was counted ten times or more. This sequence joins TRBV12-3 or TRBV12-4 and TRBJ2-7; 13 bases agree with TRBD2. The CDR3 runs to 17 residues. Trimming at V came to 0 bases and at J to 3 bases, leaving 5 bases not matched to a gene. Here the CDR3 reads CASSLADGLAGDYEQYF. CDR3 DNA: TGTGCCAGCAGTTTAGCCGATGGACTAGCGGGAGACTACGAGCAGTACTTC.

In this sample, this clonotype turned up many times. It may be a read error: a sequence one base away is much more abundant. V gene TRBV28 combines with J gene TRBJ2-3; 10 bases fit TRBD2. Trimming removed 6 bases from V and 0 bases from J; junction bases left unmatched: 0. In germline, CDR1 is MDHEN, CDR2 SYDVKM. The CDR3 is 14 residues long. The CDR3 protein is CASRLAGSTDTQYF. CDR3 DNA sequence: TGTGCCAGCAGACTAGCGGGGAGCACAGATACGCAGTATTTT.

This clonotype appeared many times. The chain uses TRBV5-1 and TRBJ1-1, with 7 bases identical to TRBD1. The trim removed 4 bases at V and 1 base at J, leaving 4 bases unmatched. The germline V gene has CDR1 SGHRS and CDR2 YFSETQ. There are 14 residues in the CDR3. The CDR3 nucleotides read TGCGCCAGCAGCCAAGGGACAGCGAACACTGAAGCTTTCTTT. Translating it yields CASSQGTANTEAFF. The whole variable domain, filled in from reference TRBV5-1 and TRBJ1-1, reads KAGVTQTPRYLIKTRGQQVTLSCSPISGHRSVSWYQQTPGQGLQFLFEYFSETQRNKGNFPGRFSGRQFSNSRSEMNVSTLELGDSALYLCASSQGTANTEAFFGQGTRLTVV.

This clonotype was recorded at least ten times. V usage is TRBV2 and J usage is TRBJ1-5; no reliable D call. This CDR3 region has 15 residues. The germline CDR1 and CDR2 sequences are SNHLY and FYNNEI. The ends were cut back, 5 bases at V and 0 bases at J, with 11 bases in the middle. The CDR3 DNA sequence: TGTGCCAGCAGTCATCAGGAGTATAGCAATCAGCCCCAGCATTTT. Translation: CASSHQEYSNQPQHF.

This clonotype occurred a few times. The CDR3 sequence: CASSLSARFWARNTEAFF. CDR3 DNA sequence: TGTGCCAGCAGTTTATCCGCCAGGTTCTGGGCCCGAAACACTGAAGCTTTCTTT. V gene TRBV12-3 or TRBV12-4 combines with J gene TRBJ1-1; D unresolved. This CDR3 spans 18 amino acids. The germline V and J ends were trimmed by 2 bases and 2 bases, with 21 bases remaining between them.

This clonotype was found many times. The chain combines TRBV7-6 with TRBJ2-2, with TRBD1 matching 7 bases. CDR1 is SGHVS, CDR2 FNYEAQ, per germline. The CDR3 contains 17 residues. Losses at the gene ends were 5 bases for V and 5 bases for J; bases not matched to a gene: 14. The CDR3 DNA sequence: TGTGCCAGCAGCCTCTTTCGGACAAACAGGGGAACCGGGGAGCTGTTTTTT. This codes for CASSLFRTNRGTGELFF.

This clonotype came up many times. This chain connects TRBV4-2 to TRBJ1-2; D gene ambiguous. Germline V gene sequence: CDR1 LGHNA, CDR2 YNFKEQ. V lost 0 bases to trimming and J lost 1 base, with 6 bases between them. The CDR3 covers 14 residues. The CDR3 DNA reads TGTGCCAGCAGCCAAGATAAGGTTAACTATGGCTACACCTTC. This encodes CASSQDKVNYGYTF.

This clonotype turned up a few times. The V gene is TRBV18, the J gene TRBJ2-3; D remains unclear. Germline V gene data show CDR1 as KGHSH and CDR2 as LQKENI. The CDR3 loop spans 15 amino acids. Trimming took 4 bases from V and 0 from J, leaving 11 bases between them. The CDR3 sequence: CASSLRQFSTDTQYF. The DNA for the CDR3 is TGTGCCAGCTCACTCCGGCAGTTTAGCACAGATACGCAGTATTTT.

This chain connects TRBV20-1 to TRBJ2-7; the D is unclear. V was clipped by 1 base and J by 2 bases, with 12 bases between them. In germline, CDR1 is DFQATT, CDR2 SNEGSKA (reference sequence). The CDR3 totals 14 residues. The CDR3: CSARARGFAYEQYF. In DNA, the CDR3 is TGCAGTGCTAGAGCCCGTGGCTTCGCCTACGAGCAGTACTTC.